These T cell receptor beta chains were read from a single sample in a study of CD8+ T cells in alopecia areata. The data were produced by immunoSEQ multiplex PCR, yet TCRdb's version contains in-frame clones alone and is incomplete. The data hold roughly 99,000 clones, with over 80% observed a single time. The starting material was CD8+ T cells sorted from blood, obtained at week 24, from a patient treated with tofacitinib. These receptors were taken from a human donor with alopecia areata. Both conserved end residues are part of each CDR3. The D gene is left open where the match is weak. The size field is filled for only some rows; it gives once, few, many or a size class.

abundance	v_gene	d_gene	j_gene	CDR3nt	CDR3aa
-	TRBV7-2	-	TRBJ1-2	TGTGCCAGCAGCCCCAGGGTTAACTATGGCTACACCTTC	CASSPRVNYGYTF
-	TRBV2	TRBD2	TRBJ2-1	TGTGCCAGCAGTGAATATGCGGGGGGGAACAATGAGCAGTTCTTC	CASSEYAGGNNEQFF
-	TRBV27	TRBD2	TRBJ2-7	TGTGCCGAGGGAGGGTCTATAACCTACGAGCAGTACTTC	CAEGGSITYEQYF
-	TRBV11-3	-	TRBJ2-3	TGTGCCAGCAGCTTAACACCCAGCACAGATACGCAGTATTTT	CASSLTPSTDTQYF
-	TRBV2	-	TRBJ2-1	TGTGCCAGCAGTGAGCCATACAATGAGCAGTTCTTC	CASSEPYNEQFF
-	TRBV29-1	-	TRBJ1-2	TGCAGCGCTGGGTCATTGAACCCGGCCGGCTACACCTTC	CSAGSLNPAGYTF
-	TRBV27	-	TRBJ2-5	TGTGCCAGCAGCTATGGAATTCAAGAGACCCAGTACTTC	CASSYGIQETQYF
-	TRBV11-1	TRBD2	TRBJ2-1	TGTGCCAGCAGCTTAGATATCGGGGGGGCTTACAATGAGCAGTTCTTC	CASSLDIGGAYNEQFF
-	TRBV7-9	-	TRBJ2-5	TGTGCCAGCAGCTCAGAACAGGGTCCCCAAGAGACCCAGTACTTC	CASSSEQGPQETQYF
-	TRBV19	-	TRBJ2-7	TGTGCCAGTAGTATTTCGCTCTCCTACGAGCAGTACTTC	CASSISLSYEQYF
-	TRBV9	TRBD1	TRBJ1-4	TGTGCCAGCAGCCTTGACAGGGAGGGTGAAAAACTGTTTTTT	CASSLDREGEKLFF
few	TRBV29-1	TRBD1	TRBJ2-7	TGCAGCGTTGAGACAGGGGTCCCCTACGAGCAGTACTTC	CSVETGVPYEQYF
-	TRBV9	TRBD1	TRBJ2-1	TGTGCCAGCAGCGATGGACAGGGACACAATGAGCAGTTCTTC	CASSDGQGHNEQFF
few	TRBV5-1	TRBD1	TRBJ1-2	TGCGCCAGCAGCGGCCCGACAGGGAACTATGGCTACACCTTC	CASSGPTGNYGYTF
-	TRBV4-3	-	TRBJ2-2	TGCGCCAGCAGCCAAGATTCCGGGTGGAACACCGGGGAGCTGTTTTTT	CASSQDSGWNTGELFF
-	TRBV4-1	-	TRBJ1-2	TGCGCCAGCAGCCAAGATCAGGGGTTGCTTTTTGGCTACACCTTC	CASSQDQGLLFGYTF
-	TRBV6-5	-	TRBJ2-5	TGTGCCAGCAGATTGGGGGACCTCCAAGAGACCCAGTACTTC	CASRLGDLQETQYF
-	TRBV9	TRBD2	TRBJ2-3	TGTGCCAGCAGCGCTAGCGGGAGAGTCACAGATACGCAGTATTTT	CASSASGRVTDTQYF
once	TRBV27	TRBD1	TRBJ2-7	TGTGCCAGCAGTTTGATACCGGGACAGGGGGCCTACGAGCAGTACTTC	CASSLIPGQGAYEQYF
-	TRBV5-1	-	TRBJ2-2	TGCGCCAGCGAGGGACAGAACACCGGGGAGCTGTTTTTT	CASEGQNTGELFF
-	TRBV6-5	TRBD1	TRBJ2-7	TGTGCCAGCAGTTACTCGACAGGGCAATACGAGCAGTACTTC	CASSYSTGQYEQYF
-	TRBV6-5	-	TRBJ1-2	TGTGCCAGCAGTTACTTCTCAGGAGCAGGGTACTATGGCTACACCTTC	CASSYFSGAGYYGYTF